This T cell receptor (beta chain) was sequenced during a study of blood T cell repertoires in COVID-19. Deletions cut 0 bases from V and 0 bases from J, with 12 bases between. Germline CDR1 reads LNHDA; CDR2 reads SQIVND (reference sequence). CDR3 length: 17 amino acids. TCRdb keeps only in-frame clones here, not all; method: immunoSEQ multiplex PCR. The sample holds 70,000 to 75,000 clones; roughly 85% are singletons and the top ten take roughly 29%. The V call is TRBV19, the J call TRBJ1-3; D is unclear. Sequenced input: peripheral blood. This TCR was sampled from a man in his 60s with active or convalescent COVID-19. The CDR3 nucleotides are TGTGCCAGTAGTATAGAAGTTGCCGACTACTCTGGAAACACCATATATTTT. The encoded protein is CASSIEVADYSGNTIYF. Filled out from reference TRBV19 and TRBJ1-3, the complete variable domain reads DGGITQSPKYLFRKEGQNVTLSCEQNLNHDAMYWYRQDPGQGLRLIYYSQIVNDFQKGDIAEGYSVSREKKESFPLTVTSAQKNPTAFYLCASSIEVADYSGNTIYFGEGSWLTVV.